This TCR beta chain was observed in a study of identifying expanded T cells in peripheral blood (dated by TCRdb to 2018 to 2020). For the wider study: Four technical replicates, made by sequencing separate aliquots from the same pool of genomic DNA, were compared pairwise.

Notes on this clone: Its antigen remains undetermined. Base qualities are not provided; no much larger clone lies one nucleotide away.

During the collection period, no infections or other immune events were recorded for the healthy donors. Healthy-donor blood repertoires served as a training cohort to calibrate time-dependent variance in a beta-binomial model of T-cell clone differential abundance. There were some ten healthy donors in the training cohort, of whom 3 were female and 7 were male. Donor ages ranged from roughly 29 to 64 years, with an average of roughly 46 years. Whole blood, obtained from a commercial supplier, was collected from each healthy donor at three time points spaced roughly 14 days apart. For immunosequencing, genomic DNA was extracted from unsorted whole blood. The CDR3 spans 14 residues, from the cysteine through the phenylalanine. The only DNA kept is the CDR3, 42 bases in frame from the first base. V loses 3 bases, J loses 5 bases, and the germline ends lie 11 bases apart. Looking up the germline V gene yields CDR1 SGHTA and CDR2 FQGNSA.

Broad study findings and their caveats: Across all healthy donors, variance in clone template counts between two-week samples was found to increase significantly with total template count. The beta-binomial model significantly reduced the number of clones called differentially abundant and the false-positive rate across all healthy-donor time intervals. The binomial model flagged roughly 1.2 differentially abundant clones between technical replicates but 15 to 17 over roughly two weeks and 18 to 20 over around four weeks. The authors expected that biological variance in healthy repertoires might rise further over much longer intervals, such as months to years.

The immunoSEQ Assay, which relies on bias-controlled multiplex PCR amplification of genomic DNA, was used to profile TCRbeta CDR3 regions. In the original analysis: To quantify the absolute abundance of each unique TCRbeta CDR3 region, the sequences were collapsed and filtered. Two models were used to test differential abundance: a binomial model (Fisher-equivalent) and a beta-binomial model that adds time-dependent variance fitted from healthy donors. Clones with fewer than 5 combined templates were removed, and differential abundance was called for clones with a Benjamini-Hochberg FDR below 0.01. Beta-binomial variance was modeled as a function of total template count across the two samples using the form v = (b*log(k)+a)^2. TCRdb mirrors the immuneACCESS table, restricted to in-frame sequences. Some clones are absent from its copies; in checked studies, under half trace to an unresolved V gene, and the reason for the others is unknown. V and J calls and clone size are given by that table; D and trimming were obtained from the DNA. This sample lists about 54,000 clones; approximately 89% were detected once. Clones ranked in the top ten supply 3% to 4% of the sample.

The specimen was blood. The TCR comes from a person aged 18 to 69 in good health. The chain was built from TRBV7-2 and TRBJ1-3, and TRBD1 may be the D gene, going by 5 matching bases. CDR3 protein: CASSFGGGRNTIYF. The DNA is TGTGCCAGCAGCTTTGGGGGGGGTCGAAACACCATATATTTT.